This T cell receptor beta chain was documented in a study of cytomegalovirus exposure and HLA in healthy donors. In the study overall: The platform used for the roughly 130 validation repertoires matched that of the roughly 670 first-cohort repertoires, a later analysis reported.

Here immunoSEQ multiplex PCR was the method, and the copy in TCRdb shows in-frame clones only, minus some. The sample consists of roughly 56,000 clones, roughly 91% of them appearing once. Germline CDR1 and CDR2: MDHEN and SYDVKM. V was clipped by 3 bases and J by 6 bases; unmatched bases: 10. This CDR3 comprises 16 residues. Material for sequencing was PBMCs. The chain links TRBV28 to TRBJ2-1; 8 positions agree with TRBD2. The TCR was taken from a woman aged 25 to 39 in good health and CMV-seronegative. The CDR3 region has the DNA TGTGCCAGCAGTTTGCGAGCGGGAGCGGGTCCCAATGAGCAGTTCTTC. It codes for CASSLRAGAGPNEQFF.